This T cell receptor (beta chain) originates from a study of cytomegalovirus exposure and HLA in healthy donors. The wider study: Some 85 million unique TCRs, all from HLA-typed donors, were included in an early release of the data.

PCR was performed using 60 Vbeta and 13 Jbeta primers. The method was immunoSEQ multiplex PCR; TCRdb's version includes in-frame clones alone and lacks a portion of them. This sample has roughly 160,000 clones, with around three quarters found just once. Trimming pared 3 bases from V and 3 bases from J, leaving 23 bases between. There are 18 residues in the CDR3. The V gene's germline CDR1 is SEHNR and CDR2 FQNEAQ (reference sequence). In regard to this clone: Its specificity is unknown.

Study outcomes and limitations: A link between a missense DCLRE1C variant and TCR beta V- and J-gene trimming emerged from a later analysis.

The TCR sequence derives from a woman between 50 and 59 years old in good health and CMV-seropositive. The sequenced sample consisted of PBMCs. J is TRBJ2-5 and V is TRBV7-9; possible D gene TRBD2, 6 bases. The CDR3, as DNA: TGTGCCAGCAGCTTCCCCCGATTCCCGGAGGGCCAAGAAGAGACCCAGTACTTC. Amino acid sequence: CASSFPRFPEGQEETQYF.